This T cell receptor (beta chain) was documented in a study of CD8 T cells in ankylosing spondylitis. Study results and caveats: Reports say disease-linked clones showed up significantly more in matched ankylosing spondylitis synovial fluid. A TCR beta motif of fewer than ten highly homologous variants seemed to mark ankylosing spondylitis blood. Previous work reported some of these motif variants in the synovial fluid and blood of reactive arthritis.

It was by quantitative 5'-RACE with molecular barcodes that TCR beta libraries were made. One entry per CDR3 protein, called by TCRdb with MiXCR from the 5' RACE reads. The sample includes approximately 38,000 distinct CDR3 sequences, roughly 2.6% seen only once; the top ten take over 4%. This clonotype has ten or more counts. Its antigen is as yet unknown. CDR3 size: 13 residues. CDR1 is SGDLS and CDR2 is YYNGEE in the germline V gene. The germline V and J ends were trimmed by 0 bases and 7 bases, with 10 bases remaining between them. Sequencing was carried out using blood, either unsorted or a sorted T cell fraction (not recorded which). The chain links TRBV9 to TRBJ1-1; no clear D gene. This clonotype was obtained from a male donor with ankylosing spondylitis or in good health (not recorded which). The CDR3 sequence: CASSVVVGGEAFF. DNA for the CDR3: TGTGCCAGCAGCGTAGTCGTGGGAGGTGAAGCTTTCTTT.